One and the same sample provided the 26 T cell receptor beta chains below, sequenced in a study of cytotoxic CD8 clonotypes in ibrutinib-treated CLL (dated by TCRdb to 2020 to 2023). The time point label, read with the paper, signifies: approximately 2 years on ibrutinib. The method behind the library was the immunoSEQ multiplex PCR assay. In TCRdb, the immuneACCESS table is reduced to in-frame sequences with V and J assigned. These tables do not hold every clone; where another copy was compared, an unresolved V gene accounts for under half, and the others remain unexplained. The sample contains 150,000 to 200,000 clones, 70% to 85% of them found a single time. The top ten hold about 4.9% of the sample. Sequenced material: PBMCs, taken after 24 months of ibrutinib treatment. The receptors stem from a human donor with chronic lymphocytic leukemia.

The chain joins TRBV19 to TRBJ1-4; D unclear. Germline V gene lookup returns CDR1 LNHDA and CDR2 SQIVND (reference sequence). The CDR3 length is 14 residues. Deletions cut 5 bases from V and 0 bases from J, with 7 bases between. The CDR3 DNA reads TGTGCCAGTAGTGCTGGGGCAACTAATGAAAAACTGTTTTTT. It translates to CASSAGATNEKLFF.

As DNA, the CDR3 is TGTGCCAGCAGGGGACAGGGGTTGGCCGGGGAGCTGTTTTTT. Amino acid sequence: CASRGQGLAGELFF. The V gene is TRBV2, the J gene TRBJ2-2; 10 bases are shared with TRBD1. V lost 6 bases to trimming and J lost 6 bases; unmatched junction nucleotides: 4. The CDR3 is 14 residues long. Germline lookup yields CDR1 SNHLY and CDR2 FYNNEI.

This clone was recorded many times. The chain recombines TRBV5-1 with TRBJ1-1; D is uncertain. From germline, CDR1 is SGHRS and CDR2 YFSETQ. This CDR3 comprises 15 residues. The germline V and J ends were trimmed by 0 bases and 3 bases, with 12 bases remaining between them. CDR3 DNA: TGCGCCAGCAGCTTGGTGCCCCTGGAGGACACTGAAGCTTTCTTT. Residues: CASSLVPLEDTEAFF.

The CDR3 DNA reads TGTGCCAGCAGCGTAGTTGGAGTAGCGGGAGGGCCCGCAGATACGCAGTATTTT. Protein: CASSVVGVAGGPADTQYF. The gene calls are TRBV9 and TRBJ2-3, with 11 bases identical to TRBD2. CDR1 is SGDLS and CDR2 is YYNGEE in the germline V gene. J was trimmed by 4 bases and V by 0 bases; bases with no gene match: 10. The CDR3 spans 18 residues.

This clone was seen only once. The chain employs TRBV6-5 and TRBJ1-3, with 7 bases that match TRBD1. This CDR3 contains 14 residues. The germline CDR1 and CDR2 sequences are MNHEY and SVGAGI. V lost 6 bases and J lost 3; bases outside the gene matches: 5. CDR3 in DNA: TGTGCCAGCAGGCCGACAGGGCATGGAAACACCATATATTTT. The encoded protein is CASRPTGHGNTIYF.

J is TRBJ2-3 and V is TRBV5-1; D perhaps matches TRBD2 (5 bases). Germline assignment: CDR1 SGHRS and CDR2 YFSETQ. The CDR3 spans 15 residues. The ends were cut back, 1 base at V and 4 bases at J, with 13 bases in the middle. CDR3 residues: CASSLTAGGPDTQYF. The CDR3 DNA is TGCGCCAGCAGCTTGACGGCCGGAGGCCCAGATACGCAGTATTTT. The full variable domain, its missing parts supplied by reference TRBV5-1 and TRBJ2-3, is KAGVTQTPRYLIKTRGQQVTLSCSPISGHRSVSWYQQTPGQGLQFLFEYFSETQRNKGNFPGRFSGRQFSNSRSEMNVSTLELGDSALYLCASSLTAGGPDTQYFGPGTRLTVL.

This clone showed up just a few times. The same CDR3 can be traced to other DNA sequences in this sample. V usage is TRBV9 and J usage is TRBJ1-5; TRBD1 matches at 8 bases. Germline lookup yields CDR1 SGDLS and CDR2 YYNGEE. There are 15 residues in the CDR3. The trim removed 0 bases at V and 7 bases at J, leaving 6 bases unmatched. The chain's CDR3 is CASSVGGQGGQPQHF. The DNA for the CDR3 is TGTGCCAGCAGCGTAGGAGGACAGGGAGGGCAGCCCCAGCATTTT.

This clone was counted only a few times. In DNA form, the CDR3 reads TGTGCCTGGAGTGTTGACAGCACCACAGATACGCAGTATTTT. Protein sequence: CAWSVDSTTDTQYF. The V call is TRBV30, the J call TRBJ2-3; possible D gene TRBD1, 5 bases. Trimming shortened V by 0 bases and J by 2 bases, and 9 bases separated the two germline ends. Germline V gene sequence: CDR1 GTSNPN, CDR2 SVGIG (reference sequence). The CDR3 covers 14 residues. Combining the CDR3 with reference TRBV30 and TRBJ2-3 gives the whole variable domain SQTIHQWPATLVQPVGSPLSLECTVEGTSNPNLYWYRQAAGRGLQLLFYSVGIGQISSEVPQNLSASRPQDRQFILSSKKLLLSDSGFYLCAWSVDSTTDTQYFGPGTRLTVL.

This sequence joins TRBV5-1 and TRBJ1-4; perhaps TRBD1 as D (5 bases). Looked up from germline, CDR1 is SGHRS and CDR2 is YFSETQ. The CDR3 consists of 14 residues. Trimming removed 2 bases at V and 6 bases at J, with 11 bases between. DNA of the CDR3: TGCGCCAGCAGCTTTAGCCGGGGGGATGAAAAACTGTTTTTT. Protein product: CASSFSRGDEKLFF.

The chain uses TRBV28 and TRBJ2-1, with D possibly being TRBD2 (6 bases). The CDR3 loop spans 15 amino acids. The germline CDR1 and CDR2 sequences are MDHEN and SYDVKM. The V end lost 5 bases, the J end lost 6 bases, and 17 bases lay between the germline ends. The CDR3 DNA is TGTGCCAGCAGTCGGCCAGGCGGGACTGGCAATGAGCAGTTCTTC. It specifies CASSRPGGTGNEQFF.

The chain recombines TRBV14 with TRBJ1-2; D is undetermined. Trimming cost V 4 bases and J 8 bases, with 20 bases left between them. The CDR3 loop spans 15 amino acids. Per the germline V gene, CDR1 is SGHDN and CDR2 is FVKESK. The DNA for the CDR3 is TGTGCCAGCAGCCGAGATATAGTGTCAACCAGCGGCTACACCTTC. Translation: CASSRDIVSTSGYTF.

This chain uses TRBV4-1 with TRBJ1-1; no reliable D call. CDR1 is MGHRA and CDR2 is YSYEKL in the germline V gene. The V gene lost 4 bases and the J gene lost 3 bases, with 15 bases spanning the gap. The CDR3 loop spans 15 amino acids. The CDR3 region is CASSRVSQIYTEAFF. CDR3 sequence (DNA): TGCGCCAGCAGCCGAGTCTCACAGATTTACACTGAAGCTTTCTTT.

The genes are TRBV5-8 and TRBJ1-5, with D possibly matching TRBD1 (5 bases). The CDR3 sequence is 17 residues long. Looked up from germline, CDR1 is SGHTS and CDR2 is YDEGEE. Between the trimmed V and J ends, which lost 4 bases and 2 bases, there was a span of 19 bases. Here the CDR3 reads CASSPSWGPLGNQPQHF. The CDR3 nucleotides read TGTGCCAGCAGCCCTTCCTGGGGCCCACTGGGCAATCAGCCCCAGCATTTT. Combining the CDR3 with reference TRBV5-8 and TRBJ1-5 gives the whole variable domain EAGVTQSPTHLIKTRGQQATLRCSPISGHTSVYWYQQALGLGLQFLLWYDEGEERNRGNFPPRFSGRQFPNYSSELNVNALELEDSALYLCASSPSWGPLGNQPQHFGDGTRLSIL.

Comments on this clone: Distinct nucleotide sequences in the sample also encode this CDR3. The chain uses TRBV18 and TRBJ1-1; 7 bases align to TRBD1. The germline gives CDR1 KGHSH, CDR2 LQKENI. This CDR3 is 14 amino acids long. V lost 3 bases, J lost 0 bases, and 1 base stayed unmatched. The CDR3 spells CASSPTGLNTEAFF. In nucleotides, the CDR3 is TGTGCCAGCTCACCGACAGGGTTGAACACTGAAGCTTTCTTT.

CDR3 coding DNA: TGTGCCAGCAGCCCCTCGGGGGGGAATGAAAAACTGTTTTTT. It specifies CASSPSGGNEKLFF. The chain has TRBV7-3 and TRBJ1-4; D possibly corresponds to TRBD1 (5 bases). CDR3 length equals 14 residues. Germline lookup yields CDR1 SGHTA and CDR2 FQGTGA. V lost 5 bases, J lost 5 bases, and 12 bases lay in between.

The CDR3 coding sequence is TGTGCCAGCTGCGACAGATCCAATCAGCCCCAGCATTTT. Protein: CASCDRSNQPQHF. The chain is built from TRBV6-1 and TRBJ1-5, with D tentatively TRBD1 (5 bases). Germline V gene lookup returns CDR1 MNHNS and CDR2 SASEGT. The CDR3 is 13 residues long. The V end was cut by 8 bases, the J end by 3 bases, with 11 bases between.

The rearrangement joins TRBV14 to TRBJ1-2; D is unclear. Per germline, CDR1 SGHDN and CDR2 FVKESK. There are 13 residues in the CDR3. V lost 7 bases to trimming and J lost 6 bases, with 15 bases between them. The CDR3 DNA follows: TGTGCCAGCAAGAAGGTCTGGCGAGATGGCTACACCTTC. It codes for CASKKVWRDGYTF.

This chain uses TRBV6-1 with TRBJ1-1, with TRBD1 identical over 8 bases. Trimming took 6 bases from V and 5 from J; bases not matched to a gene: 5. This CDR3 is 13 amino acids long. Germline V CDR1 and CDR2: MNHNS, SASEGT. CDR3 protein: CASSRGPLTEAFF. The CDR3, as DNA: TGTGCCAGCAGCAGGGGGCCGTTAACTGAAGCTTTCTTT.

The chain has TRBV19 and TRBJ2-7, with 9 bases matching TRBD1. This CDR3 region has 13 residues. The junction had 11 bases not matched to a gene; V was cut back by 9 bases and J by 8 bases. Germline V gene lookup returns CDR1 LNHDA and CDR2 SQIVND (reference sequence). CDR3 residues: CASHPGQGLKQYF. Written as DNA, the CDR3 is TGTGCCAGCCATCCGGGACAGGGATTAAAGCAGTACTTC.

This chain connects TRBV9 to TRBJ2-7; maybe TRBD2 (5 bases). This CDR3 contains 14 residues. Germline V gene sequence: CDR1 SGDLS, CDR2 YYNGEE. Trimming stripped 6 bases from V and 0 bases from J, with 13 bases between. The CDR3 nucleotides are TGTGCCAGCACCCTTTCGGGGAGCTCCTACGAGCAGTACTTC. As protein: CASTLSGSSYEQYF.

The chain is built from TRBV6-4 and TRBJ1-1; maybe TRBD1 (6 bases). Per the germline V gene, CDR1 is MRHNA and CDR2 is SNTAGT. V was trimmed by 5 bases and J by 1 base, leaving 8 bases between them. This CDR3 has 13 amino acids. CDR3 DNA: TGTGCCAGCAGTACGACAGGGAACACTGAAGCTTTCTTT. Amino acids: CASSTTGNTEAFF.

Concerning this clone itself: The junction does not match germline at one end; this may be a read error. Other DNA sequences from this sample encode an identical CDR3 as well. The V and J genes are TRBV7-2 and TRBJ2-7, with 8 bases identical to TRBD1. This CDR3 is built from 13 residues. Germline V CDR1 and CDR2: SGHTA, FQGNSA. CDR3 sequence reads: CASSSTGAYEQYF. Written as DNA, the CDR3 is TGTGCCAGCAGCTCGACAGGGGCCTATGAGCAGTACTTC.

This clone was observed a handful of times. The rearrangement uses TRBV19 and TRBJ1-1; TRBD1 might be the D (5 bases). Deletions cut 1 base from V and 11 bases from J, with 17 bases between. This CDR3 is built from 14 residues. CDR1 LNHDA and CDR2 SQIVND come from the germline V gene (reference sequence). The CDR3 region is CASSIAPGSLGAFF. The CDR3 region has the DNA TGTGCCAGTAGTATAGCCCCAGGGAGCCTTGGCGCTTTCTTT.

The V gene is TRBV15, the J gene TRBJ1-6; D not resolved. The CDR3 extends over 14 amino acids. CDR1 and CDR2 from the germline V gene are LNHNV and YYDKDF (reference sequence). Trimming took off 1 base at V and 7 bases at J, with 8 bases between the two ends. The CDR3: CATSRGGGNSPLHF. The CDR3 nucleotides are TGTGCCACCAGCAGAGGGGGAGGGAATTCACCCCTCCACTTT.

The chain carries TRBV23-1 and TRBJ2-6; the D is unclear. TRBV23-1 is marked as an open reading frame, function uncertain. With 0 bases removed from V and 0 bases from J, the gap between germline ends came to 15 bases. The CDR3 is 19 residues long. CDR3: CASSQSFGSQSSGANVLTF. The CDR3 coding sequence is TGCGCCAGCAGTCAATCGTTCGGCAGTCAAAGCTCTGGGGCCAACGTCCTGACTTTC.

The gene calls are TRBV25-1 and TRBJ1-3; unclear D gene. Germline values: CDR1 MGHDK, CDR2 SYGVNS. This CDR3 is built from 14 residues. Trimming cost V 4 bases and J 0 bases, with 7 bases left between them. The chain's CDR3 is CASSGERSGNTIYF. In nucleotides, the CDR3 is TGTGCCAGCAGTGGGGAGCGCTCTGGAAACACCATATATTTT.